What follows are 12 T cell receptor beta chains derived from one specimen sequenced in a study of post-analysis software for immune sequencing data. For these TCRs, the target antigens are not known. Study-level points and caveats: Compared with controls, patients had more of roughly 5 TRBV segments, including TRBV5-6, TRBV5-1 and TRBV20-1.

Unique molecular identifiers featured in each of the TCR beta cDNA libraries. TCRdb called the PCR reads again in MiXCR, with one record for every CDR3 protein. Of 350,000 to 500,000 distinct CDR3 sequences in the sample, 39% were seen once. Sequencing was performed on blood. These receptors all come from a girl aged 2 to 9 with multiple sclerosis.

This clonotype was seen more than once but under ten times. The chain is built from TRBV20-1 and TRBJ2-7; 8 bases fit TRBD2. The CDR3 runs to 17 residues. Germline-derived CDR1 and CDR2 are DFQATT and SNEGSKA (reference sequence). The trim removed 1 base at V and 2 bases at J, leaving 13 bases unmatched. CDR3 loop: CSARGSEAGVFTYEQYF. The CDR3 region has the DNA TGCAGTGCTAGAGGTTCGGAAGCGGGAGTTTTCACCTACGAGCAGTACTTC.

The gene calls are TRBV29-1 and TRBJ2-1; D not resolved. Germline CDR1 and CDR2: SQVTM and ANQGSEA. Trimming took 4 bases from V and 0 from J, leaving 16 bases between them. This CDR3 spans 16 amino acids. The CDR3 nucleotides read TGCAGCGTTGTAGGATCGGAACCTTTCTCCTACAATGAGCAGTTCTTC. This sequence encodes CSVVGSEPFSYNEQFF.

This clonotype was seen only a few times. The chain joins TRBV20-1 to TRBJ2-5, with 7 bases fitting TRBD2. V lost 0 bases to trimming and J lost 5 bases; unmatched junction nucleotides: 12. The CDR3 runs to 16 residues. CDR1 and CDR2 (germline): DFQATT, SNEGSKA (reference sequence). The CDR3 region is CSARDLYSQRDETQYF. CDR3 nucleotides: TGCAGTGCTAGAGATCTGTATTCGCAGCGGGACGAGACCCAGTACTTC.

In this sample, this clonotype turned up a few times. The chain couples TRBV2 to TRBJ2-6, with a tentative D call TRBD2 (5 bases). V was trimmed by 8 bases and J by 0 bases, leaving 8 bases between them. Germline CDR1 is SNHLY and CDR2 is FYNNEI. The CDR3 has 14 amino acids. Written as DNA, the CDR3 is TGTGCCAGCCAGGAGGCCTCTGGGGCCAACGTCCTGACTTTC. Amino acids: CASQEASGANVLTF.

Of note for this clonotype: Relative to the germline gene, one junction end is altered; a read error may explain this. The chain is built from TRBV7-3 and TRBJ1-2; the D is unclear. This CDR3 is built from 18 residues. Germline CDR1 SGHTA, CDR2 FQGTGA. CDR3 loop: CAGSLMGSVRGGYYGYTF. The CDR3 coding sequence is TGTGCCGGCAGCTTAATGGGAAGTGTGCGGGGAGGGTACTATGGCTACACCTTC.

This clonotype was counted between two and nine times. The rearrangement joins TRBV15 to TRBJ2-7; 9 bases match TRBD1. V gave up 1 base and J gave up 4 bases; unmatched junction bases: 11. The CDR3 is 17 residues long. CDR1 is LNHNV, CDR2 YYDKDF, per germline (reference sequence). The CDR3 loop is CATSRGGLRDRDYEQYF. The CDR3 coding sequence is TGTGCCACCAGCAGAGGGGGGCTCCGGGACAGGGATTACGAGCAGTACTTC.

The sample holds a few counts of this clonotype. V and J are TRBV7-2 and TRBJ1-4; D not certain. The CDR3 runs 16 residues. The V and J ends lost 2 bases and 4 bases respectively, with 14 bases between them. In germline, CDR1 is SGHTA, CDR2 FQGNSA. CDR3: CASSLSSGGDNEKLFF. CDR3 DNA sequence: TGTGCCAGCAGCTTATCGTCCGGCGGTGATAATGAAAAACTGTTTTTT.

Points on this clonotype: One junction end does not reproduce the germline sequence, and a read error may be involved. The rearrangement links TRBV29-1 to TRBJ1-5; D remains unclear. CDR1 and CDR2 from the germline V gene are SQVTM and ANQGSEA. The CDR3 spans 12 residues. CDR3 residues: CSAAGANQPQHF. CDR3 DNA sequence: TGTAGCGCCGCCGGCGCGAATCAGCCCCAGCATTTT.

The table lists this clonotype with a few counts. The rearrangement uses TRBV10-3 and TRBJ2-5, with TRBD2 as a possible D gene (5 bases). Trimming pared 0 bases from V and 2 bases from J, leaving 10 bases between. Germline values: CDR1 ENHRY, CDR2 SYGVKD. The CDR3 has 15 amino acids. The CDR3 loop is CAISESGLAQETQYF. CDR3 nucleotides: TGTGCCATCAGTGAGTCAGGGCTAGCTCAAGAGACCCAGTACTTC.

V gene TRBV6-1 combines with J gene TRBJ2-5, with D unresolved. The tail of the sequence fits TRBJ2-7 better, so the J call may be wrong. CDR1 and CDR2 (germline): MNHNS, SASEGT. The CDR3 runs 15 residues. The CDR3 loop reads CASRLTLGNYGEQYF. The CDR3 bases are TGTGCCAGCAGGCTGACCCTGGGGAATTACGGCGAGCAGTACTTC.

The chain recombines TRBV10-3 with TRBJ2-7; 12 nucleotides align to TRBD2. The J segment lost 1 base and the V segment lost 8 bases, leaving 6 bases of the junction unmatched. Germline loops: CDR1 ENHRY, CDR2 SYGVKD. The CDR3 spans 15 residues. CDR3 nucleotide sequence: TGTGCCATCGGTACACTAGCGGGGGGTTCCTACGAGCAGTACTTC. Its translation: CAIGTLAGGSYEQYF.

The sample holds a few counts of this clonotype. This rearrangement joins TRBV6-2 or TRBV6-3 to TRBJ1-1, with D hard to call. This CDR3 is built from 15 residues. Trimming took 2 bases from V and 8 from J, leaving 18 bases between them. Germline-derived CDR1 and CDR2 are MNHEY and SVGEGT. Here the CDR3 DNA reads TGTGCCAGCAGTTACGGCCGAGGGTTTCGTAGAGAAGCTTTCTTT. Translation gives CASSYGRGFRREAFF.